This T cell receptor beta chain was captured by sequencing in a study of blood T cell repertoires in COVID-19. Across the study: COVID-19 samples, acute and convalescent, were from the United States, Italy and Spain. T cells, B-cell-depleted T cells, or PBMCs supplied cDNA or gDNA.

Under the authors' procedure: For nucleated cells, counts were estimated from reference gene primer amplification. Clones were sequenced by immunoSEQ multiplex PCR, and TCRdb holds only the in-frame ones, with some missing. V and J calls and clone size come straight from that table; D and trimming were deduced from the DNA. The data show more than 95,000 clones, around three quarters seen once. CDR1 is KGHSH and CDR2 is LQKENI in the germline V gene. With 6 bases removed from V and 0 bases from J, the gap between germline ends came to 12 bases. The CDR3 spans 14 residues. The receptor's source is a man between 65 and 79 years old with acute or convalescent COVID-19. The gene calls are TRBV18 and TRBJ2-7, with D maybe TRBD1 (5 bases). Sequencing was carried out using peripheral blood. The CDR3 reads CASSSGLVSYEQYF. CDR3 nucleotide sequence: TGTGCCAGCTCTTCAGGGCTGGTCTCCTACGAGCAGTACTTC.